This entry is about one TCR beta chain. Antigen: not known. This entry belongs to a study of cytomegalovirus exposure and HLA in healthy donors. The PCR contained 60 Vbeta and 13 Jbeta primers. Here immunoSEQ multiplex PCR was the method, and the copy in TCRdb shows in-frame clones only, minus some. The sample holds some 130,000 clones, around 78% seen once. Germline lookup yields CDR1 MDHEN and CDR2 SYDVKM. The CDR3 runs to 14 residues. With V trimmed by 10 bases and J by 5 bases, 8 bases remained unmatched. Each donor was nominally healthy when sampled (though unrecorded immune exposures were likely). Study conclusions and caveats: Altogether, some 160 TCR beta chains were recorded as cytomegalovirus-associated.

The TCR was taken from a woman between 35 and 50 years old in good health and CMV-seronegative. The sequencing input was PBMCs. V is TRBV28 and J is TRBJ2-1, with 10 bases aligning to TRBD2. This chain's CDR3 is CATNSGGHDNEQFF. The CDR3 coding sequence is TGTGCCACCAATAGCGGGGGGCACGACAATGAGCAGTTCTTC.